Listed here are 21 T cell receptor beta chains from one sample, sequenced in a study of high-grade serous ovarian cancer treatment subgroups (dated by TCRdb to 2020 to 2023). Libraries were constructed by the immunoSEQ multiplex PCR assay. In TCRdb, the immuneACCESS table is reduced to in-frame sequences with V and J assigned. These tables do not hold every clone; where another copy was compared, an unresolved V gene accounts for under half, and the others remain unexplained. This sample holds 150 to 200 clones; around 80% were observed only once. The ten largest clones add up to about 13% of the sample. Collection of tumor samples took place before definitive surgery or chemotherapy. Sequencing was performed on tumor tissue. The receptors originated from a human donor with high-grade serous ovarian cancer.

The chain joins TRBV6-1 to TRBJ1-4; 8 bases align to TRBD1. Germline lookup yields CDR1 MNHNS and CDR2 SASEGT. Trimming cost V 4 bases and J 7 bases; bases outside gene matches: 5. CDR3 length: 14 amino acids. The CDR3 bases are TGTGCCAGCAGTGGGACAGGGCGAGGTGAAAAACTGTTTTTT. Its protein product is CASSGTGRGEKLFF.

The gene calls are TRBV11-2 and TRBJ2-7, with TRBD1 matching 8 bases. Germline CDR1 reads SGHAT; CDR2 reads FQNNGV. The junction had 9 bases not matched to a gene; V was cut back by 4 bases and J by 4 bases. This CDR3 region has 15 residues. The CDR3 loop is CASSSKTGVGYEQYF. In nucleotides, the CDR3 is TGTGCCAGCAGCTCAAAGACAGGGGTGGGTTACGAGCAGTACTTC.

The chain carries TRBV5-4 and TRBJ2-2; the D gene is possibly TRBD2 (5 bases). This CDR3 contains 12 residues. Trimming removed 5 bases at V and 6 bases at J, with 8 bases between. Germline-derived CDR1 and CDR2 are SGHNT and YYREEE (reference sequence). In DNA form, the CDR3 reads TGTGCCAGCAGGGTGGGAGCCGGGGAGCTGTTTTTT. Translated, it gives CASRVGAGELFF.

This sequence joins TRBV30 and TRBJ1-1, with 8 bases fitting TRBD1. J lost 0 bases, V lost 4 bases, and 4 bases had no gene match. This CDR3 contains 14 residues. CDR1 GTSNPN and CDR2 SVGIG come from the germline V gene (reference sequence). The CDR3 reads CAWNLGQVNTEAFF. CDR3 nucleotides: TGTGCCTGGAACCTGGGACAGGTGAACACTGAAGCTTTCTTT.

This clone was seen a single time. This rearrangement joins TRBV7-6 to TRBJ1-1; TRBD1 matches 9 bases. After removal of 4 bases from V and 5 bases from J, the junction contained 8 bases not matched to a gene. The germline V gene has CDR1 SGHVS and CDR2 FNYEAQ. The CDR3 runs to 15 residues. The CDR3 DNA is TGTGCCAGCAGCTGGTTGACAGGGGGTTCGACTGAAGCTTTCTTT. Translating gives CASSWLTGGSTEAFF.

The chain uses TRBV11-2 and TRBJ2-5; possible D gene TRBD1, 5 bases. Trimming shortened V by 1 base and J by 3 bases, and 21 bases separated the two germline ends. CDR3 size: 18 residues. The V gene's germline CDR1 is SGHAT and CDR2 FQNNGV. The CDR3 coding sequence is TGTGCCAGCAGCTTAGTTGAATGGGCCAGGGCCCTGAAAGAGACCCAGTACTTC. It yields the protein CASSLVEWARALKETQYF.

This rearrangement joins TRBV5-2 to TRBJ2-6; TRBD1 reflects the table's D call only, with no check against the DNA. TRBV5-2 is reported as a pseudogene. This CDR3 has 19 amino acids. The CDR3 region is CASSNIDKGYQSRANVLTF. In DNA form, the CDR3 reads TGTGCCAGCAGCAACATAGACAAAGGTTACCAAAGTCGGGCCAACGTCCTGACTTTC.

V is TRBV18 and J is TRBJ2-1, with D perhaps TRBD1 or TRBD2 (6 bases each). Germline CDR1 reads KGHSH; CDR2 reads LQKENI. V lost 4 bases and J 4 bases, leaving 17 bases between the germline ends. The CDR3 loop spans 16 amino acids. The chain's CDR3 is CASSRGGTSNYNEQFF. For the CDR3, the DNA is TGTGCCAGCTCACGAGGAGGGACATCGAATTACAATGAGCAGTTCTTC.

This clone was observed once. V is TRBV9 and J is TRBJ2-7, with a weak D call TRBD1 (5 bases). The V and J ends lost 4 bases and 1 base respectively, with 21 bases between them. CDR3 length: 17 residues. Germline V gives CDR1 SGDLS, CDR2 YYNGEE. The chain's CDR3 is CASSHNSQVPNSYEQYF. As DNA, the CDR3 is TGTGCCAGCAGCCACAATTCACAGGTTCCTAATTCCTACGAGCAGTACTTC.

The J gene is TRBJ2-6, the V gene TRBV10-1; no definite D call. From germline, CDR1 is WNHNN and CDR2 SYGVQD (reference sequence). The CDR3 sequence is 18 residues long. The ends were cut back, 5 bases at V and 5 bases at J, with 22 bases in the middle. CDR3 region: CASSPVRRAQSRANVLTF. CDR3 in DNA: TGCGCCAGCAGTCCCGTTAGAAGAGCACAAAGTCGGGCCAACGTCCTGACTTTC.

The gene calls are TRBV2 and TRBJ2-7, with 9 bases lining up with TRBD2. In germline, CDR1 is SNHLY, CDR2 FYNNEI. CDR3 length equals 17 residues. After removal of 1 base from V and 4 bases from J, the junction contained 11 bases not matched to a gene. The CDR3 here is CASSEVGVQGLAYEQYF. For the CDR3, the DNA is TGTGCCAGCAGTGAAGTCGGGGTCCAGGGACTAGCTTACGAGCAGTACTTC.

This clone is a singleton in its sample. The chain links TRBV6-1 to TRBJ1-5; D possibly corresponds to TRBD1 (6 bases). The V gene lost 7 bases and the J gene lost 4 bases, with 11 bases spanning the gap. The CDR3 extends over 13 amino acids. CDR1 is MNHNS, CDR2 SASEGT, per germline. The DNA of the CDR3 is TGTGCCAGCATATGGGGGCCAAATCAGCCCCAGCATTTT. It codes for CASIWGPNQPQHF.

The V call is TRBV10-2, the J call TRBJ1-2; perhaps TRBD1 as D (5 bases). The V end lost 7 bases, the J end lost 3 bases, and 12 bases lay between the germline ends. The CDR3 is 13 residues long. Looked up from germline, CDR1 is WSHSY and CDR2 is SAAADI. This CDR3 is CASNQGVYYGYTF. In nucleotides, the CDR3 is TGCGCCAGCAACCAGGGAGTCTACTATGGCTACACCTTC.

The J gene is TRBJ2-1, the V gene TRBV7-6, with D unresolved. Germline CDR1 SGHVS, CDR2 FNYEAQ. V was clipped by 2 bases and J by 4 bases, with 15 bases between them. The CDR3 has 16 residues. The CDR3 DNA follows: TGTGCCAGCAGCTTAACGCCCGGACGGCTTTACAATGAGCAGTTCTTC. Encoded protein: CASSLTPGRLYNEQFF.

The chain links TRBV5-4 to TRBJ1-1; 7 bases agree with TRBD1. Germline assignment: CDR1 SGHNT and CDR2 YYREEE (reference sequence). The CDR3 has 15 residues. J was trimmed by 3 bases and V by 3 bases; bases with no gene match: 8. The CDR3, as DNA: TGTGCCAGCAGCTCCGGACAGGAGGTAGACACTGAAGCTTTCTTT. It translates to CASSSGQEVDTEAFF.

This chain connects TRBV15 to TRBJ2-7; D is perhaps TRBD2 (5 bases). The V end was cut by 5 bases, the J end by 3 bases, with 11 bases between. Germline-derived CDR1 and CDR2 are LNHNV and YYDKDF (reference sequence). CDR3 size: 13 residues. In DNA form, the CDR3 reads TGTGCCACCAGCTCACGACGGGGCTACGAGCAGTACTTC. Translation: CATSSRRGYEQYF.

The rearrangement links TRBV9 to TRBJ2-5, with 12 bases matching TRBD2. The V segment lost 1 base and the J segment 4 bases; nucleotides outside the gene matches: 2. This CDR3 comprises 15 residues. Germline values: CDR1 SGDLS, CDR2 YYNGEE. The CDR3: CASSVLAGGSETQYF. CDR3 DNA: TGTGCCAGCAGCGTACTAGCGGGGGGGTCAGAGACCCAGTACTTC.

Points on this clone: A read error may produce the germline difference seen at one junction end. This rearrangement joins TRBV11-2 to TRBJ2-4; the match to TRBD1 covers 7 bases. The length of the CDR3 is 15 residues. Germline CDR1 reads SGHAT; CDR2 reads FQNNGV. The DNA of the CDR3 is TGTGCCAGCAGTTCAACCGGGACAGCCGAAAACATTCAGTACTTC. Translation gives CASSSTGTAENIQYF. The entire variable domain, with the rest obtained from reference TRBV11-2 and TRBJ2-4, is as follows: EAGVAQSPRYKIIEKRQSVAFWCNPISGHATLYWYQQILGQGPKLLIQFQNNGVVDDSQLPKDRFSAERLKGVDSTLKIQPAKLEDSAVYLCASSSTGTAENIQYFGAGTRLSVL.

The sample holds a few counts of this clone. J is TRBJ2-3 and V is TRBV28; D may correspond to TRBD1 or TRBD2 (5 bases each). The V end lost 5 bases, the J end lost 5 bases, and 14 bases lay between the germline ends. The V gene's germline CDR1 is MDHEN and CDR2 SYDVKM. The CDR3 runs 14 residues. The CDR3 here is CASSTTARGDTQYF. The DNA for the CDR3 is TGTGCCAGCAGTACAACCGCGAGGGGAGATACGCAGTATTTT.

This chain connects TRBV4-1 to TRBJ2-7; TRBD2 matches 9 bases. J gave up 0 bases and V 1 base, and 10 bases lay outside the gene matches. The CDR3 extends over 18 amino acids. The germline CDR1 and CDR2 sequences are MGHRA and YSYEKL. Written as DNA, the CDR3 is TGCGCCAGCAGCCAAGGGTCGGGGCTAGCGGGGCCCTCCTACGAGCAGTACTTC. Its protein product is CASSQGSGLAGPSYEQYF.

The chain couples TRBV5-4 to TRBJ1-2; 8 bases are shared with TRBD1. Germline V gives CDR1 SGHNT, CDR2 YYREEE (reference sequence). The CDR3 loop spans 14 amino acids. With V trimmed by 3 bases and J by 4 bases, 5 bases remained unmatched. CDR3 region: CASSYQGTGYGYTF. The DNA of the CDR3 is TGTGCCAGCAGCTACCAGGGGACAGGCTATGGCTACACCTTC. Full variable domain (missing parts from reference TRBV5-4 and TRBJ1-2): ETGVTQSPTHLIKTRGQQVTLRCSSQSGHNTVSWYQQALGQGPQFIFQYYREEENGRGNFPPRFSGLQFPNYSSELNVNALELDDSALYLCASSYQGTGYGYTFGSGTRLTVV.